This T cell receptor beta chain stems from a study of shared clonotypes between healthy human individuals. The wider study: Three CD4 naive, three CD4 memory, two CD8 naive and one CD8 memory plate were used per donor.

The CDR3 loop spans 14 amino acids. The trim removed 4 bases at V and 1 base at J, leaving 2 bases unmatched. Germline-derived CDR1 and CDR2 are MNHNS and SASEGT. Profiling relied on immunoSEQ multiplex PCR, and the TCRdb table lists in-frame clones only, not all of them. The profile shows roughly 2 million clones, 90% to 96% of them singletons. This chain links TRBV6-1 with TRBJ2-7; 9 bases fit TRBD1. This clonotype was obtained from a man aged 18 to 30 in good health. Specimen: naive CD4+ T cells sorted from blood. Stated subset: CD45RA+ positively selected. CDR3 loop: CASSADRGSYEQYF. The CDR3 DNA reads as TGTGCCAGCAGTGCAGACAGGGGGTCCTACGAGCAGTACTTC.